The next 2 T cell receptor beta chains were all read from a single sample in a study of T cell responses to AZD1222 COVID-19 vaccine. Sequencing was performed with immunoSEQ multiplex PCR; in TCRdb, only in-frame clones are kept and a portion is missing. Altogether some 120,000 clones are present, 70% to 90% being singletons, with the ten largest covering about 8.8%. The sequencing used peripheral blood, collected on day 0 of AZD1222 vaccination. These receptors all stem from an adult in good health.

This chain links TRBV6-6 with TRBJ1-6, with 11 bases fitting TRBD1. The trim removed 6 bases at V and 12 bases at J, leaving 7 bases unmatched. Germline CDR1 reads MNHNY; CDR2 reads SVGAGI (reference sequence). The length of the CDR3 is 14 residues. The CDR3 DNA follows: TGTGCCAGCAGAACCGGGACAGGGGGAGGACCCCTCCACTTT. It encodes CASRTGTGGGPLHF.

CDR3: CASSLRTSGNTGELFF. The CDR3, as DNA: TGTGCCAGCAGCTTACGGACTAGCGGGAACACCGGGGAGCTGTTTTTT. This chain uses TRBV11-2 with TRBJ2-2, with 10 bases lining up with TRBD2. This CDR3 contains 16 residues. Per the germline V gene, CDR1 is SGHAT and CDR2 is FQNNGV. With 2 bases clipped from V and 1 base from J, the junction kept 1 base outside the gene matches.